The 18 T cell receptor beta chains below were found in one sample sequenced in a study of T cell responses to AZD1222 COVID-19 vaccine. Method: immunoSEQ multiplex PCR; TCRdb's copy keeps in-frame clones and lacks some. The top ten clones hold about 1.6% of a sample with 170,000 or so clones, approximately 90% of them seen once. The source was peripheral blood, collected on day 0 of AZD1222 vaccination. These receptors were taken from an adult in good health.

V and J are TRBV24-1 and TRBJ2-5; TRBD2 matches 14 bases. V gave up 6 bases and J gave up 5 bases; unmatched junction bases: 7. Germline CDR1 and CDR2: KGHDR and SFDVKD. The CDR3 runs to 16 residues. CDR3 sequence: CATSSPTSGGVETQYF. In DNA, the CDR3 is TGTGCCACCAGTTCCCCGACTAGCGGGGGGGTGGAGACCCAGTACTTC.

V and J are TRBV10-2 and TRBJ1-3; 8 bases agree with TRBD1. Germline assignment: CDR1 WSHSY and CDR2 SAAADI. The junction had 2 bases not matched to a gene; V was cut back by 5 bases and J by 2 bases. The CDR3 has 14 amino acids. This CDR3 reads CASSTDRAGNTIYF. The CDR3 DNA follows: TGCGCCAGCAGTACGGACAGGGCTGGAAACACCATATATTTT.

The chain is built from TRBV19 and TRBJ1-5; 7 nucleotides agree with TRBD1. Germline CDR1 is LNHDA and CDR2 is SQIVND (reference sequence). The CDR3 totals 14 residues. The J segment lost 4 bases and the V segment lost 7 bases, leaving 7 bases of the junction unmatched. The CDR3 nucleotides are TGTGCCAGTAACTCCCGGGACAGAAATCAGCCCCAGCATTTT. Translation gives CASNSRDRNQPQHF.

The rearrangement uses TRBV6-5 and TRBJ1-2, with 7 bases fitting TRBD1. With V trimmed by 6 bases and J by 0 bases, 4 bases remained unmatched. The germline V gene has CDR1 MNHEY and CDR2 SVGAGI. The CDR3 extends over 14 amino acids. CDR3 loop: CASSRQGANYGYTF. The CDR3 region has the DNA TGTGCCAGCAGCAGACAGGGTGCTAACTATGGCTACACCTTC.

This chain connects TRBV4-2 to TRBJ2-1; TRBD1 aligns across 9 bases. V gave up 0 bases and J gave up 12 bases; unmatched junction bases: 12. CDR3 length: 16 residues. CDR1 is LGHNA and CDR2 is YNFKEQ in the germline V gene. CDR3 residues: CASSQEQGADLPRQFF. The CDR3 DNA is TGTGCCAGCAGCCAAGAACAGGGGGCGGACCTACCTCGGCAGTTCTTC.

V usage is TRBV28 and J usage is TRBJ1-3; D might be TRBD1 (5 bases). Germline CDR1 MDHEN, CDR2 SYDVKM. The CDR3 length is 15 residues. Trimming left V 5 bases short and J 0 bases short, with 11 bases between. The CDR3 DNA reads as TGTGCCAGCAGTCTACCAGGGAGCTCTGGAAACACCATATATTTT. Its translation: CASSLPGSSGNTIYF. Looking up the rest from reference TRBV28 and TRBJ1-3 gives the full variable domain: DVKVTQSSRYLVKRTGEKVFLECVQDMDHENMFWYRQDPGLGLRLIYFSYDVKMKEKGDIPEGYSVSREKKERFSLILESASTNQTSMYLCASSLPGSSGNTIYFGEGSWLTVV.

The chain joins TRBV6-5 to TRBJ2-1, with D unresolved. V lost 6 bases and J 7 bases, leaving 16 bases between the germline ends. CDR1 and CDR2 from the germline V gene are MNHEY and SVGAGI. CDR3 size: 14 residues. The CDR3 loop is CASSPVPSWNEQFF. In DNA form, the CDR3 reads TGTGCCAGCAGCCCGGTACCGAGCTGGAATGAGCAGTTCTTC.

This chain joins TRBV25-1 and TRBJ1-6, with 7 bases that match TRBD1. This CDR3 is 15 amino acids long. V dropped 1 base and J dropped 8; count of bases not matched to a gene: 5. Germline V gene lookup returns CDR1 MGHDK and CDR2 SYGVNS. This chain's CDR3 is CASSEWKGGHSPLHF. DNA for the CDR3: TGTGCCAGCAGTGAATGGAAAGGGGGCCATTCACCCCTCCACTTT.

In the case of this clone: Other nucleotide sequences from this sample produce the same CDR3. The chain combines TRBV28 with TRBJ1-5; no clear D gene. The ends were cut back, 3 bases at V and 4 bases at J, with 4 bases in the middle. From germline, CDR1 is MDHEN and CDR2 SYDVKM. The CDR3 is 12 amino acids. The CDR3 nucleotides are TGTGCCAGCAGTTTTGGGAATCAGCCCCAGCATTTT. Translating gives CASSFGNQPQHF.

The chain joins TRBV7-9 to TRBJ1-1; D is possibly TRBD1 (6 bases). Germline loops: CDR1 SEHNR, CDR2 FQNEAQ (reference sequence). The CDR3 totals 15 residues. V lost 3 bases, J lost 1 base, and 12 bases lay in between. CDR3 in amino acids: CASSFPAGQNTEAFF. CDR3 bases: TGTGCCAGCAGCTTCCCGGCGGGACAGAACACTGAAGCTTTCTTT. Looking up the rest from reference TRBV7-9 and TRBJ1-1 gives the full variable domain: DTGVSQNPRHKITKRGQNVTFRCDPISEHNRLYWYRQTLGQGPEFLTYFQNEAQLEKSRLLSDRFSAERPKGSFSTLEIQRTEQGDSAMYLCASSFPAGQNTEAFFGQGTRLTVV.

This clone has a single count. The chain joins TRBV6-1 to TRBJ1-1; no firm D call. This CDR3 contains 12 residues. Trimming shortened V by 6 bases and J by 1 base, and 6 bases separated the two germline ends. Per the germline V gene, CDR1 is MNHNS and CDR2 is SASEGT. The CDR3 region is CASSRSNTEAFF. CDR3 nucleotides: TGTGCCAGCAGCCGCTCGAACACTGAAGCTTTCTTT.

CDR3 in amino acids: CASSLDKYEQYF. CDR3 in DNA: TGCGCCAGCAGCTTGGACAAATACGAGCAGTACTTC. The chain is built from TRBV5-1 and TRBJ2-7; D is unclear. CDR1 and CDR2 (germline): SGHRS, YFSETQ. The V end was cut by 0 bases, the J end by 4 bases, with 5 bases between. This CDR3 is built from 12 residues.

This clone has only a few counts. The rearrangement links TRBV27 to TRBJ2-4; the match to TRBD1 covers 7 bases. CDR1 and CDR2 from the germline V gene are MNHEY and SMNVEV (reference sequence). With 5 bases clipped from V and 2 bases from J, the junction kept 9 bases outside the gene matches. This CDR3 contains 16 residues. The CDR3 here is CASSPTGQLTKNIQYF. CDR3 DNA sequence: TGTGCCAGCAGTCCGACGGGACAGCTAACCAAAAACATTCAGTACTTC.

The genes are TRBV9 and TRBJ2-2; D is uncertain. V gave up 0 bases and J gave up 3 bases, with 6 bases separating them. Per the germline V gene, CDR1 is SGDLS and CDR2 is YYNGEE. The CDR3 extends over 14 amino acids. The CDR3 DNA reads TGTGCCAGCAGCGTAGCTGGACACACCGGGGAGCTGTTTTTT. This gives the protein CASSVAGHTGELFF.

The chain is built from TRBV7-8 and TRBJ1-5; D unresolved. The CDR3 is 17 residues long. Per the germline V gene, CDR1 is SGHVS and CDR2 is FQNEAQ. Trimming shortened V by 0 bases and J by 6 bases, and 18 bases separated the two germline ends. The CDR3 protein is CASSLAPPFTAGQPQHF. Written as DNA, the CDR3 is TGTGCCAGCAGCTTAGCCCCCCCATTCACGGCCGGTCAGCCCCAGCATTTT.

CDR3 sequence reads: CASSLSWGGNQPQHF. CDR3 DNA sequence: TGTGCCAGCAGTTTATCGTGGGGGGGGAATCAGCCCCAGCATTTT. This chain connects TRBV27 to TRBJ1-5, with a possible D match to TRBD1 (5 bases). The V gene lost 0 bases and the J gene lost 4 bases, with 10 bases spanning the gap. This CDR3 contains 15 residues. Germline V gene sequence: CDR1 MNHEY, CDR2 SMNVEV (reference sequence).

The V gene is TRBV27, the J gene TRBJ2-7; a weak D match, TRBD1 (7 bases). CDR1 MNHEY and CDR2 SMNVEV come from the germline V gene (reference sequence). With 2 bases removed from V and 7 bases from J, the gap between germline ends came to 15 bases. The CDR3 totals 14 residues. The CDR3 DNA reads TGTGCCAGCAGTTTAGGGCGCCCAGGGGGGGAGCAGTACTTC. It specifies CASSLGRPGGEQYF.

The chain couples TRBV7-9 to TRBJ1-1; D not resolved. V dropped 6 bases and J dropped 1 base, with 9 bases sitting between them. The germline gives CDR1 SEHNR, CDR2 FQNEAQ (reference sequence). The CDR3 covers 13 residues. The CDR3 region is CASSRVPNTEAFF. Here the CDR3 DNA reads TGTGCCAGCAGTAGAGTCCCGAACACTGAAGCTTTCTTT.